This is a list of T cell receptor beta chains from one sample in a study of siplizumab effects on memory and regulatory T cells. Assay: immunoSEQ multiplex PCR; the TCRdb copy retains only in-frame clones and omits some. Among about 110,000 clones listed, about 92% were seen once. Sequencing was performed on Tregs sorted from blood. Receptors were obtained from a human donor in good health. Each CDR3 is given with its conserved first and last residue. Fields, in order: V gene, clone size, J gene, D gene, CDR3 protein, CDR3 DNA. A D gene is named only where the DNA matches it firmly. The size of a clone is reported for some rows only, either as once, few or many, or as a class for expanded clones.

v_gene: TRBV7-9; abundance: once; j_gene: TRBJ1-1; d_gene: TRBD1; CDR3aa: CASSSDRGRLEAFF; CDR3nt: TGTGCCAGCAGCTCCGACAGGGGGAGGCTTGAAGCTTTCTTT
v_gene: TRBV19; abundance: few; j_gene: TRBJ1-2; d_gene: -; CDR3aa: CASGGTAPNYGYTF; CDR3nt: TGTGCCAGTGGCGGGACGGCACCTAACTATGGCTACACCTTC
v_gene: TRBV18; abundance: few; j_gene: TRBJ1-6; d_gene: -; CDR3aa: CASSDTVGDSPLHF; CDR3nt: TGTGCCAGCTCAGATACAGTAGGGGATTCACCCCTCCACTTT
v_gene: TRBV5-1; abundance: -; j_gene: TRBJ2-3; d_gene: -; CDR3aa: CASSETSKSDTQYF; CDR3nt: TGCGCCAGCAGCGAGACTAGTAAATCCGATACGCAGTATTTT
v_gene: TRBV15; abundance: -; j_gene: TRBJ1-2; d_gene: -; CDR3aa: CATVGPGYGYTF; CDR3nt: TGTGCCACCGTCGGTCCGGGCTATGGCTACACCTTC
v_gene: TRBV7-9; abundance: -; j_gene: TRBJ1-1; d_gene: TRBD1; CDR3aa: CASSRYRGETEAFF; CDR3nt: TGTGCCAGCAGCCGCTACAGGGGCGAGACTGAAGCTTTCTTT
v_gene: TRBV10-1; abundance: -; j_gene: TRBJ1-1; d_gene: -; CDR3aa: CASSSGVLNTEAFF; CDR3nt: TGCGCCAGCAGCTCAGGGGTTTTGAACACTGAAGCTTTCTTT
v_gene: TRBV5-6; abundance: -; j_gene: TRBJ2-2; d_gene: -; CDR3aa: CASSLATPNGELFF; CDR3nt: TGTGCCAGCAGCTTGGCCACGCCGAACGGGGAGCTGTTTTTT
v_gene: TRBV29-1; abundance: -; j_gene: TRBJ2-2; d_gene: -; CDR3aa: CSVVPRLNTGELFF; CDR3nt: TGCAGCGTTGTACCAAGACTTAACACCGGGGAGCTGTTTTTT
v_gene: TRBV18; abundance: -; j_gene: TRBJ2-3; d_gene: -; CDR3aa: CASSNIGPTDTQYF; CDR3nt: TGTGCCAGCTCAAATATAGGGCCCACAGATACGCAGTATTTT
v_gene: TRBV14; abundance: once; j_gene: TRBJ1-3; d_gene: -; CDR3aa: CASSRAGQLGNTIYF; CDR3nt: TGTGCCAGCAGCCGCGCGGGACAACTCGGAAACACCATATATTTT
v_gene: TRBV5-1; abundance: few; j_gene: TRBJ2-3; d_gene: -; CDR3aa: CASSMTVTDTQYF; CDR3nt: TGCGCCAGCAGCATGACAGTCACAGATACGCAGTATTTT
v_gene: TRBV20-1; abundance: few; j_gene: TRBJ1-1; d_gene: -; CDR3aa: CSASRVGEAFF; CDR3nt: TGCAGTGCTAGCCGGGTGGGTGAAGCTTTCTTT
v_gene: TRBV19; abundance: -; j_gene: TRBJ2-7; d_gene: TRBD2; CDR3aa: CASSIELAGYEQYF; CDR3nt: TGTGCCAGTAGTATTGAGCTAGCGGGCTACGAGCAGTACTTC
v_gene: TRBV6-6; abundance: -; j_gene: TRBJ1-6; d_gene: TRBD1; CDR3aa: CASSSTGDSPLHF; CDR3nt: TGTGCCAGCAGTTCCACAGGGGATTCACCCCTCCACTTT
v_gene: TRBV28; abundance: -; j_gene: TRBJ2-2; d_gene: TRBD2; CDR3aa: CASGTGRAGELFF; CDR3nt: TGTGCCAGCGGTACCGGGAGGGCCGGGGAGCTGTTTTTT
v_gene: TRBV5-8; abundance: once; j_gene: TRBJ2-1; d_gene: TRBD2; CDR3aa: CASSLGTLRESEQFF; CDR3nt: TGTGCCAGCAGCTTGGGGACGTTGCGGGAGAGTGAGCAGTTCTTC
v_gene: TRBV5-1; abundance: -; j_gene: TRBJ1-5; d_gene: -; CDR3aa: CASSLERGQPQHF; CDR3nt: TGCGCCAGCAGCTTGGAACGCGGCCAGCCCCAGCATTTT
v_gene: TRBV4-1; abundance: -; j_gene: TRBJ2-1; d_gene: TRBD2; CDR3aa: CASSQAGGLGLAASYNEQFF; CDR3nt: TGCGCCAGCAGCCAGGCCGGGGGCTTGGGACTAGCGGCCTCCTACAATGAGCAGTTCTTC
v_gene: TRBV11-2; abundance: -; j_gene: TRBJ1-5; d_gene: -; CDR3aa: CASSITDQPQHF; CDR3nt: TGTGCCAGCAGCATAACGGATCAGCCCCAGCATTTT
v_gene: TRBV5-8; abundance: -; j_gene: TRBJ2-2; d_gene: TRBD1; CDR3aa: CASSLDRGGSARWDTGELFF; CDR3nt: TGTGCCAGCAGCCTGGACAGGGGCGGAAGCGCCAGGTGGGACACCGGGGAGCTGTTTTTT
v_gene: TRBV29-1; abundance: -; j_gene: TRBJ1-2; d_gene: -; CDR3aa: CSVEQDGYYGYTF; CDR3nt: TGCAGCGTTGAGCAAGACGGCTACTATGGCTACACCTTC
v_gene: TRBV12-5; abundance: -; j_gene: TRBJ2-6; d_gene: -; CDR3aa: CASGLVLLTVVGAGANVLTF; CDR3nt: TGTGCTAGTGGTTTGGTACTTCTGACGGTCGTCGGGGCTGGGGCCAACGTCCTGACTTTC
v_gene: TRBV6-5; abundance: -; j_gene: TRBJ2-2; d_gene: -; CDR3aa: CASTEVATGELFF; CDR3nt: TGTGCCAGCACGGAGGTGGCCACCGGGGAGCTGTTTTTT
v_gene: TRBV5-1; abundance: -; j_gene: TRBJ2-3; d_gene: -; CDR3aa: CASCVQGGPDTQYF; CDR3nt: TGCGCCAGCTGTGTTCAGGGCGGGCCAGATACGCAGTATTTT
v_gene: TRBV5-1; abundance: -; j_gene: TRBJ2-7; d_gene: -; CDR3aa: CASSLGLTYEQYF; CDR3nt: TGCGCCAGCAGCTTGGGACTAACCTACGAGCAGTACTTC
v_gene: TRBV6-5; abundance: once; j_gene: TRBJ2-7; d_gene: -; CDR3aa: CASSYSYSMGCEQYF; CDR3nt: TGTGCCAGCAGTTACTCGTACTCGATGGGCTGCGAGCAGTACTTC
v_gene: TRBV7-2; abundance: -; j_gene: TRBJ1-5; d_gene: -; CDR3aa: CASSFTGFQPQHF; CDR3nt: TGTGCCAGCAGCTTTACAGGGTTTCAGCCCCAGCATTTT
v_gene: TRBV5-6; abundance: -; j_gene: TRBJ1-1; d_gene: -; CDR3aa: CASSLLRGRGTEAFF; CDR3nt: TGTGCCAGCAGCTTGCTCAGGGGACGGGGCACTGAAGCTTTCTTT
v_gene: TRBV5-1; abundance: -; j_gene: TRBJ2-1; d_gene: -; CDR3aa: CASSLANYNEQFF; CDR3nt: TGCGCCAGCAGCTTGGCCAACTACAATGAGCAGTTCTTC
v_gene: TRBV19; abundance: -; j_gene: TRBJ2-2; d_gene: TRBD2; CDR3aa: CASRLLAGDSTGELFF; CDR3nt: TGTGCCAGTAGGCTACTAGCGGGGGACAGCACCGGGGAGCTGTTTTTT
v_gene: TRBV7-9; abundance: once; j_gene: TRBJ2-5; d_gene: TRBD1; CDR3aa: CASSFHRDRAETQYF; CDR3nt: TGTGCCAGCAGCTTCCACCGGGACAGGGCAGAGACCCAGTACTTC
v_gene: TRBV7-6; abundance: few; j_gene: TRBJ1-1; d_gene: -; CDR3aa: CASSNHQGTEAFF; CDR3nt: TGTGCCAGCAGCAATCACCAGGGGACTGAAGCTTTCTTT
v_gene: TRBV6-1; abundance: -; j_gene: TRBJ1-5; d_gene: TRBD1; CDR3aa: CASSDPGQGGNQPQHF; CDR3nt: TGTGCCAGCAGTGACCCAGGACAGGGAGGTAATCAGCCCCAGCATTTT
v_gene: TRBV5-1; abundance: -; j_gene: TRBJ1-5; d_gene: TRBD1; CDR3aa: CASSFTGGNQPQHF; CDR3nt: TGCGCCAGCAGCTTCACAGGGGGTAATCAGCCCCAGCATTTT
v_gene: TRBV7-3; abundance: -; j_gene: TRBJ2-7; d_gene: TRBD2; CDR3aa: CASSLAGTSGSNEQYF; CDR3nt: TGTGCCAGCAGCTTAGCAGGGACTAGCGGGAGTAACGAGCAGTACTTC
v_gene: TRBV19; abundance: -; j_gene: TRBJ2-6; d_gene: -; CDR3aa: CASSIQDSGANVLTF; CDR3nt: TGTGCCAGTAGTATCCAGGACTCTGGGGCCAACGTCCTGACTTTC
v_gene: TRBV19; abundance: -; j_gene: TRBJ2-7; d_gene: TRBD2; CDR3aa: CASSIVRGRGNEQYF; CDR3nt: TGTGCCAGTAGTATTGTGCGCGGGAGGGGTAACGAGCAGTACTTC
v_gene: TRBV29-1; abundance: once; j_gene: TRBJ2-7; d_gene: -; CDR3aa: CSQGGVSYEQYF; CDR3nt: TGCAGCCAGGGGGGTGTATCCTACGAGCAGTACTTC
v_gene: TRBV27; abundance: -; j_gene: TRBJ1-5; d_gene: -; CDR3aa: CASSLLGRHQPQHF; CDR3nt: TGTGCCAGCAGTTTATTGGGCCGACATCAGCCCCAGCATTTT
v_gene: TRBV2; abundance: -; j_gene: TRBJ2-7; d_gene: -; CDR3aa: CASMQDLGSYEQYF; CDR3nt: TGTGCCAGCATGCAGGACTTAGGCTCCTACGAGCAGTACTTC